What follows are 10 T cell receptor beta chains derived from one specimen sequenced in a study of monozygotic twins with inflammatory bowel disease. One entry per CDR3 protein, without DNA, is what TCRdb gives after re-calling the 5' RACE reads. Its listing shows over 150,000 distinct CDR3 sequences. Sequenced input: blood. The receptors were gathered from a human donor with ulcerative colitis or Crohn's disease, or a healthy co-twin of an affected twin (not recorded which).

The V gene is TRBV2, the J gene TRBJ2-3; the D gene TCRdb calls, TRBD1, cannot be checked with no DNA. The CDR3 extends over 16 amino acids. Germline CDR1 is SNHLY and CDR2 is FYNNEI. The CDR3 sequence is CASSEEGQGSTDTQYF.

The V gene is TRBV7-9, the J gene TRBJ2-5; as DNA is missing, the TRBD1 call by TCRdb cannot be tested. There are 15 residues in the CDR3. Looked up from germline, CDR1 is SEHNR and CDR2 is FQNEAQ (reference sequence). CDR3 loop: CASSLGASPLETQYF.

The chain employs TRBV4-3 and TRBJ2-3; TCRdb gives TRBD1 as the D gene, but with no DNA this cannot be confirmed. The CDR3 totals 14 residues. Germline V gene data show CDR1 as LGHNA and CDR2 as YSLEER. CDR3: CASSQDSPADTQYF.

The chain recombines TRBV20-1 with TRBJ2-5; TCRdb gives TRBD1 as the D gene, but with no DNA this cannot be confirmed. Germline assignment: CDR1 DFQATT and CDR2 SNEGSKA (reference sequence). CDR3 length equals 15 residues. The CDR3 region is CSARDPGQGKETQYF.

V gene TRBV20-1 combines with J gene TRBJ2-1; TCRdb's D call, TRBD2, is unchecked because there is no DNA. The length of the CDR3 is 13 residues. The germline CDR1 and CDR2 sequences are DFQATT and SNEGSKA (reference sequence). This CDR3 reads CSAREPPWNEQFF.

V usage is TRBV6-5 and J usage is TRBJ1-1; TCRdb indicates TRBD1, and absent DNA this call remains unverified. The germline gives CDR1 MNHEY, CDR2 SVGAGI. This CDR3 comprises 17 residues. The CDR3: CASSYSIPGEGSTEAFF.

J is TRBJ2-5 and V is TRBV3-1. The germline gives CDR1 LGHDT, CDR2 YNNKEL (reference sequence). CDR3 size: 12 residues. This CDR3 reads CASSQEWETQYF.

The V gene is TRBV5-1, the J gene TRBJ2-3. CDR3 length: 15 residues. Germline V gene lookup returns CDR1 SGHRS and CDR2 YFSETQ. CDR3 residues: CASSLGSVSTDTQYF.

The chain carries TRBV9 and TRBJ1-4; TCRdb lists TRBD1, though no DNA is available to test this call. CDR1 is SGDLS and CDR2 is YYNGEE in the germline V gene. The CDR3 spans 16 residues. The CDR3 region is CASSVGLREGDEKLFF.

The chain combines TRBV3-1 with TRBJ2-7; without DNA, the TCRdb call of TRBD2 cannot be checked. This CDR3 has 15 amino acids. Germline V lookup: CDR1 LGHDT, CDR2 YNNKEL (reference sequence). The CDR3 is CASSQDSGLAYEQYF.